A selection of T cell receptor beta chains follows, all from one sample in a study of type 1 regulatory T cells. Antigens for these TCRs are unknown. TCRdb independently ran MiXCR on the reads; one entry per CDR3 protein. The sample lists 68,000 or so distinct CDR3 sequences, roughly 49% occurring once. Sample: cultured non-Tr1 T cells, either the whole culture or a sorted T cell fraction (not recorded which). The receptors here all came from a human donor in good health. Both conserved end residues are part of each CDR3. The D gene is left open where the match is weak. A clone size is listed for some rows: how often the clone was seen (once, few, many), or a class if it is expanded.

v_call	d_call	clone_size	j_call	cdr3_aa	cdr3_nt
TRBV5-1	TRBD2	.	TRBJ2-7	CASEAGGARVRQYF	TGCGCCTCAGAAGCGGGGGGTGCCCGGGTGCGGCAGTACTTC
TRBV5-1	TRBD2	.	TRBJ2-5	CASSLRPGLAGAIQETQYF	TGCGCCAGCAGCTTGAGGCCGGGACTAGCGGGGGCCATTCAAGAGACCCAGTACTTC
TRBV3-1	.	once	TRBJ1-2	CASRGLSYGYTF	TGTGCCAGCAGGGGGCTCAGCTATGGCTACACCTTC
TRBV12-3/TRBV12-4	.	.	TRBJ1-2	CASSRGNGYTF	TGTGCCAGCAGCCGGGGGAATGGCTACACCTTC
TRBV12-3/TRBV12-4	TRBD2	.	TRBJ2-1	CASRSRLGGGARDEQFF	TGTGCCAGCAGATCCCGGCTTGGCGGGGGGGCCCGGGATGAGCAGTTCTTC
TRBV10-3	.	.	TRBJ2-1	CAISSGGNEQFF	TGTGCCATCAGTAGTGGGGGCAATGAGCAGTTCTTC
TRBV6-5	TRBD1	.	TRBJ1-6	CASMTGTHSPLHF	TGTGCCAGCATGACAGGGACTCATTCACCCCTCCACTTT
TRBV5-1	TRBD1	.	TRBJ1-6	CASSSGTANSPLHF	TGCGCCAGCAGCTCGGGGACAGCTAATTCACCCCTCCACTTT
TRBV18	TRBD1	few	TRBJ1-3	CASSPKDRLKGSGNTIYF	TGTGCCAGCTCACCAAAGGACAGGCTGAAGGGGTCTGGAAACACCATATATTTT
TRBV3-1	.	.	TRBJ2-5	CASSPRVETQYF	TGTGCCAGCAGCCCACGGGTGGAGACCCAGTACTTC
TRBV5-1	.	.	TRBJ1-1	CASSFGGPNTEAFF	TGCGCCAGCAGCTTCGGGGGCCCGAACACTGAAGCTTTCTTT
TRBV12-3/TRBV12-4	.	.	TRBJ1-3	CASSDSSGLLSGNTIYF	TGTGCCAGCAGCGACTCCTCGGGACTCCTCTCTGGAAACACCATATATTTT
TRBV12-3/TRBV12-4	TRBD1	.	TRBJ2-7	CASSSGTGSYEQYF	TGTGCCAGCAGCTCCGGGACAGGGAGCTACGAGCAGTACTTC
TRBV10-3	.	few	TRBJ2-7	CATGGRLQYEQYF	TGTGCCACCGGCGGGCGTCTCCAGTACGAGCAGTACTTC
TRBV20-1	TRBD1	.	TRBJ1-2	CSATAGDRGHYGYTF	TGCAGTGCTACAGCGGGGGACAGGGGCCACTATGGCTACACCTTC
TRBV24-1	.	once	TRBJ1-5	CATSVASNQPQHF	TGTGCCACCAGTGTGGCAAGCAATCAGCCCCAGCATTTT